This T cell receptor (beta chain) was identified during a study of T cell changes during pregnancy in multiple sclerosis. Germline-derived CDR1 and CDR2 are MNHEY and SMNVEV (reference sequence). The CDR3 is 16 residues long. V trimming: 6 bases; J trimming: 0 bases; junction bases outside the gene matches: 4. TCRdb's table, derived via immunoSEQ multiplex PCR, lists solely in-frame clones and lacks some. The sample carries 45,000 to 60,000 clones, just over 90% recorded once. This chain joins TRBV27 and TRBJ2-6; 8 bases map to TRBD1. The specimen was CD4+ T cells from peripheral blood mononuclear cells, collected in the second trimester of pregnancy. The sequence came from a female donor with multiple sclerosis, enrolled in a pregnancy study. CDR3 sequence: CASRQGVPSGANVLTF. The CDR3 region has the DNA TGTGCCAGCAGACAGGGGGTCCCCTCTGGGGCCAACGTCCTGACTTTC.